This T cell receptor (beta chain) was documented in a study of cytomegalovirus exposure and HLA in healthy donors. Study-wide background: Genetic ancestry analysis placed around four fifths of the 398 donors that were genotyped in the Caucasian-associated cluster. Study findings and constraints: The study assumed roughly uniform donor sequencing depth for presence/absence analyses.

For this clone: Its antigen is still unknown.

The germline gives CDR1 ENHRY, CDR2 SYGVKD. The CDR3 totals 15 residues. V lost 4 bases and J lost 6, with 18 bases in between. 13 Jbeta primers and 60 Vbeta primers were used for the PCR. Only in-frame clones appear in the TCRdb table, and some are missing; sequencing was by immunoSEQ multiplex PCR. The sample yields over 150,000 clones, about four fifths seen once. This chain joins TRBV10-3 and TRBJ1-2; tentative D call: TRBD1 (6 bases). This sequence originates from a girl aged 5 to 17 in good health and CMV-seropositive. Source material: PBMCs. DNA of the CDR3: TGTGCCATCAGTGGGGGGGGGCCCGCCGAGGATGGCTACACCTTC. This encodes CAISGGGPAEDGYTF.